This T cell receptor (beta chain) was identified in a study of tumor and adjacent non-tumor tissue in lung cancer. About the research overall: Histology: eleven to twelve adenocarcinoma, 2 squamous cell carcinoma, 1 small cell lung cancer. Each sample yielded around 4 million productive TCRbeta reads on average. Study outcomes and limitations: TCR diversity was significantly greater in tumor than normal lung tissue.

TCRbeta libraries were built with three rounds of nested PCR, modified from ARM-PCR. Each CDR3 protein is one row after TCRdb ran MiXCR on the multiplex PCR reads. The sample yields fewer than 150,000 distinct CDR3 sequences, 60% to 70% seen once. No cell sorting was done before RNA was extracted from the tissue. Germline V gene sequence: CDR1 SGHNT, CDR2 YENEEA. CDR3 size: 17 residues. As to this clonotype: What it recognizes is unknown. One junction end does not reproduce the germline sequence, and a read error may be involved.

The receptor was isolated from a man between 60 and 75 years old with small cell lung cancer. Sequenced input: lung tumor tissue. The chain employs TRBV11-3 and TRBJ2-1, with D unclear. CDR3 in amino acids: CASSLTPVGLWSSEQFF. Here the CDR3 DNA reads TGCGCCAGCAGCTTAACCCCGGTCGGGTTATGGTCCAGTGAGCAGTTCTTC.